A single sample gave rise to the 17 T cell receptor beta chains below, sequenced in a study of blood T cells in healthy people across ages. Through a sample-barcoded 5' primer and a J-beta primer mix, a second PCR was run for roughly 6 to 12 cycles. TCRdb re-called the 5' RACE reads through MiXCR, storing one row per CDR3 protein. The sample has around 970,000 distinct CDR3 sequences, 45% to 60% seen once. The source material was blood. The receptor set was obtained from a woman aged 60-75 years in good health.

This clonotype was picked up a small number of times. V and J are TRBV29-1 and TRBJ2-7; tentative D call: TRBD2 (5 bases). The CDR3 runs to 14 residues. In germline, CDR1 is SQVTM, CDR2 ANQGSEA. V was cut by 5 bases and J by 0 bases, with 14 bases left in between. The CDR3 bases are TGCAGCGTTCGTGATGGGAGTCACTCCTACGAGCAGTACTTC. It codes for CSVRDGSHSYEQYF.

The CDR3 is CASSVDRGLDQPQHF. The DNA for the CDR3 is TGTGCCAGCAGCGTCGACAGGGGTCTTGATCAGCCCCAGCATTTT. V and J are TRBV12-3 or TRBV12-4 and TRBJ1-5; 8 bases map to TRBD1. J gave up 5 bases and V 6 bases, and 9 bases lay outside the gene matches. This CDR3 comprises 15 residues.

The CDR3 DNA is TGCAGTGCTAGGCCCTCCCGGGCTAGCGGGGTCTACGAGCAGTACTTC. Protein product: CSARPSRASGVYEQYF. The chain carries TRBV20-1 and TRBJ2-5, with 9 bases identical to TRBD2. The end of the DNA aligns better with TRBJ2-7, so the J call may be wrong. Germline lookup yields CDR1 DFQATT and CDR2 SNEGSKA (reference sequence). This CDR3 has 16 residues.

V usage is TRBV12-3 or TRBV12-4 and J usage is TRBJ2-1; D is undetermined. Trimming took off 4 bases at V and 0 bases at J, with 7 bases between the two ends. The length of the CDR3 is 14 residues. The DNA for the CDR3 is TGTGCCAGCAGTTCTCTTAGCTCCTACAATGAGCAGTTCTTC. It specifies CASSSLSSYNEQFF.

CDR3 amino acids: CASTLQGSNSPLHF. CDR3 coding DNA: TGTGCCAGCACCCTACAGGGTAGTAATTCACCCCTCCACTTT. The chain uses TRBV27 and TRBJ1-6; perhaps TRBD1 as D (6 bases). Trimming removed 7 bases at V and 6 bases at J, with 13 bases between. Germline V gives CDR1 MNHEY, CDR2 SMNVEV (reference sequence). The CDR3 is 14 residues long.

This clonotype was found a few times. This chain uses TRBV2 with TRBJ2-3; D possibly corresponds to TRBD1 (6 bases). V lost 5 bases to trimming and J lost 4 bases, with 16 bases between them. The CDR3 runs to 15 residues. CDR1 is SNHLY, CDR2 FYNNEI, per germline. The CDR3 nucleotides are TGTGCCAGCAGTCTTACAGGGAGCAGGGCAGATACGCAGTATTTT. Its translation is CASSLTGSRADTQYF.

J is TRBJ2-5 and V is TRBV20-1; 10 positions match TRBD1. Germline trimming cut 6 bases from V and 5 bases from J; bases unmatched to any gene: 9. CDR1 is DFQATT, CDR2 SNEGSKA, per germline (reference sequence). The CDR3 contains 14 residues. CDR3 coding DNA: TGCAGTGCCATCCCCGGGACAGGGGAGGAGACCCAGTACTTC. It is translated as CSAIPGTGEETQYF.

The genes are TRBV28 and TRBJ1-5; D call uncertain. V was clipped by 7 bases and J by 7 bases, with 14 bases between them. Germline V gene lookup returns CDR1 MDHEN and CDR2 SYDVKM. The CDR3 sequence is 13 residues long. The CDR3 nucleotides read TGTGCCAGCACCAGACGGACGGGGCAGCCCCAGCATTTT. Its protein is CASTRRTGQPQHF.

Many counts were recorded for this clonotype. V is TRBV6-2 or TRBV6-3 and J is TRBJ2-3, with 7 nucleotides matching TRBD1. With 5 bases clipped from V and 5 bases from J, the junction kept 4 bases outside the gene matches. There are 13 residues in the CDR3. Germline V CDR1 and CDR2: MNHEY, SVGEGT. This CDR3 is CASSDREGDTQYF. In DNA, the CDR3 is TGTGCCAGCAGTGACAGGGAAGGAGATACGCAGTATTTT.

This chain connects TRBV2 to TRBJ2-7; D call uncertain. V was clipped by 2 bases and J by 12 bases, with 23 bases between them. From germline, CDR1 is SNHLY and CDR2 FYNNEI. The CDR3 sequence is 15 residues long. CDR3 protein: CASSEWTPLRAVSYF. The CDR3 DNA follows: TGTGCCAGCAGTGAATGGACGCCTCTACGAGCAGTGTCGTACTTC.

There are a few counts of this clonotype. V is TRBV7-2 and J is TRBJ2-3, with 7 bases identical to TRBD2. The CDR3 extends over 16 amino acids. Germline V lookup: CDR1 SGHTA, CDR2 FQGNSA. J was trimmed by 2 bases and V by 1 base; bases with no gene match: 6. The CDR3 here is CASSLGASGFTDTQYF. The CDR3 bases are TGTGCCAGCAGCTTAGGGGCTAGCGGCTTCACAGATACGCAGTATTTT.

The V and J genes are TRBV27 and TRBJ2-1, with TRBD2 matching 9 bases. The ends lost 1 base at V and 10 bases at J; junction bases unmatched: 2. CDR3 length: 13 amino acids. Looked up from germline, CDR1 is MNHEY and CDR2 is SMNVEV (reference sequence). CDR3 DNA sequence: TGTGCCAGCAGTTTATGGGCGGGAGGGGAGCAGTTCTTC. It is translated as CASSLWAGGEQFF.

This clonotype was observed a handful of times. CDR3 sequence (DNA): TGTGCCAGCAGCTTAGATGCCGGACGGAATACGCAGTATTTT. Translation gives CASSLDAGRNTQYF. The rearrangement uses TRBV11-3 and TRBJ2-3, with no clear D. The CDR3 consists of 14 residues. With 0 bases removed from V and 7 bases from J, the gap between germline ends came to 11 bases. Germline V gene sequence: CDR1 SGHNT, CDR2 YENEEA.

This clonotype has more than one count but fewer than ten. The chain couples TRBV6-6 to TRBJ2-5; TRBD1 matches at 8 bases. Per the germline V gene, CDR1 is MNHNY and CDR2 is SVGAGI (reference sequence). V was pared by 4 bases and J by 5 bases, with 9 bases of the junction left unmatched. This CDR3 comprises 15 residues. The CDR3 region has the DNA TGTGCCAGCAGTTCATACGGACAGGGAGTCGAGACCCAGTACTTC. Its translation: CASSSYGQGVETQYF.

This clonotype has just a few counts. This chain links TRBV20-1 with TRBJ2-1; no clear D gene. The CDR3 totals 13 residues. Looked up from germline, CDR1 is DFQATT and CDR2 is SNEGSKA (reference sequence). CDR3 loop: CTAPSISYNEQFF. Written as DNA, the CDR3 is TGCACCGCCCCTAGTATCTCCTACAATGAGCAGTTCTTC.

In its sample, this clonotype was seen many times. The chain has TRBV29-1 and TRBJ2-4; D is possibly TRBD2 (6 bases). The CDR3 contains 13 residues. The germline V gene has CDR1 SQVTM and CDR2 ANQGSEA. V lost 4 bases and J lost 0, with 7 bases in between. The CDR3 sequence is CSVAGLAKNIQYF. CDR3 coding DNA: TGCAGCGTTGCGGGACTAGCCAAAAACATTCAGTACTTC.

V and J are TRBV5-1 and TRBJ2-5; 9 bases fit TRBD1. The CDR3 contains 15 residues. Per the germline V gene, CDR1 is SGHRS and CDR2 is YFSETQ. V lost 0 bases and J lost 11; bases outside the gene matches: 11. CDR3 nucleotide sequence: TGCGCCAGCAGCTTGGAAGGACAGGGGTACAATGAGCAGTACTTC. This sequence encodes CASSLEGQGYNEQYF.